This paragraph reports one T cell receptor beta chain. The antigen is unknown. These data originate in a study of T cells expressing NK-cell markers. Study background: Among the eight sequenced donors, seven tested HCMV-seropositive and one tested seronegative. The study's findings and limits: Six donors carried dominant NKG2C+ clonotypes that made up about 1.0-8% of their CD8+ T cells.

In generating TCR beta cDNA, 5'RACE template switching with UMIs was used. TCRdb re-called the 5' RACE reads and gives one entry per CDR3 protein, without DNA. Reported are some 410,000 distinct CDR3 sequences; the ten largest clones contain 7.3%. CDR1 and CDR2 (germline): LGHDT, YNNKEL (reference sequence). This CDR3 comprises 16 residues. This receptor was taken from a woman between 18 and 75 years old in good health. The gene calls are TRBV3-1 and TRBJ2-1; as DNA is missing, the TRBD2 call by TCRdb cannot be tested. The material sequenced was blood T cells: a sorted CD56 or NKG2C T cell subset, CD4+ or CD8+ T cells, or bulk PBMC T cells (not recorded which). CDR3 sequence: CASSQGGSGVYNEQFF.